This TCR beta chain is drawn from a study of vaccination and CD4 T cells after COVID-19. The CDR3 loop spans 15 amino acids. V lost 9 bases and J lost 3, with 17 bases in between. CDR1 and CDR2 from the germline V gene are KGHDR and SFDVKD. With regard to this clonotype: Antigen specificity is unknown.

Sequenced with the Oncomine TCR Beta short-read assay was DNA taken from cultured CD4+ T cells. TCRdb recomputed calls from the PCR reads with MiXCR, one row per CDR3 protein. The table has approximately 16,000 distinct CDR3 sequences, 36% seen once. Treatment denoted: 10-day PBMC culture with coronavirus spike peptide pools or control peptides (ViraFEST assay). The source of this sequence is a human donor who received a COVID-19 vaccine. Sequencing was performed on CD4+ T cells from blood, cultured in vitro, taken before SARS-CoV-2 vaccination. The chain uses TRBV24-1 and TRBJ1-5; D is possibly TRBD1 (5 bases). CDR3 nucleotides: TGTGCCACCTTATCGGGGGGGAATCCCAATCAGCCCCAGCATTTT. Its protein is CATLSGGNPNQPQHF.